What follows is one TCR beta chain and its context. Its target is unknown. The sample belongs to a study of cytomegalovirus exposure and HLA in healthy donors. Broader study findings: Some TCR beta chains (roughly 160 of them) were listed as cytomegalovirus-associated. Using the classifier, cytomegalovirus status was reportedly diagnosed with high specificity and sensitivity.

With 60 Vbeta and 13 Jbeta primers, the PCR was carried out. Data came from immunoSEQ multiplex PCR; TCRdb stores just in-frame clones and leaves some out. Here the sample spans some 130,000 clones, around 77% being singletons. The donors comprised healthy bone marrow donors. The clonotype was recovered from a male donor in good health and CMV-seropositive. Sequenced material: PBMCs.

CDR3 sequence (DNA): TGTGCCAGTAGTACCCTAGCGGGAGCCCTAAATGAGCAGTTCTTC. Its protein is CASSTLAGALNEQFF. V gene TRBV19 combines with J gene TRBJ2-1, with TRBD2 matching over 10 bases. The CDR3 runs 15 residues. The germline V gene has CDR1 LNHDA and CDR2 SQIVND (reference sequence). V was clipped by 4 bases and J by 7 bases; unmatched bases: 7.